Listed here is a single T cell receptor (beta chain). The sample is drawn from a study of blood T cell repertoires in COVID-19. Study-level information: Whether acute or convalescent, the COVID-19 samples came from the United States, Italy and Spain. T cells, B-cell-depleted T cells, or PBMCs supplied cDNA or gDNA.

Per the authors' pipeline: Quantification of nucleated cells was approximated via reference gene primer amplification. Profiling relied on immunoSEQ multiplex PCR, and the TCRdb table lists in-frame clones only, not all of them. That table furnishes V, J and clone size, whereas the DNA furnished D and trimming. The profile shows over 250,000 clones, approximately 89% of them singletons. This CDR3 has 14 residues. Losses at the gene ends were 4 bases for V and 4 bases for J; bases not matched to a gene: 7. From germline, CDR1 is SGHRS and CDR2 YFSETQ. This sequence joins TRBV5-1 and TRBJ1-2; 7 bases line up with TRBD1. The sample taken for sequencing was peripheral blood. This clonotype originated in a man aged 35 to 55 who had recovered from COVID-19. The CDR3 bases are TGCGCCAGCAGCCCACAGGGGACGGTCTATGGCTACACCTTC. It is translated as CASSPQGTVYGYTF.